This T cell receptor (beta chain) was sequenced in a study of blood T cell repertoires in COVID-19. On the study more broadly: The United States, Italy and Spain were the sources of the acute and convalescent COVID-19 samples.

The V end was cut by 0 bases, the J end by 9 bases, with 11 bases between. This CDR3 is built from 13 residues. The V gene's germline CDR1 is MNHEY and CDR2 SVGAGI. How the authors handled the data: Quantification of nucleated cells was approximated via reference gene primer amplification. Generated by immunoSEQ multiplex PCR, the TCRdb table keeps only in-frame clones and is missing some. V and J calls and clone size are those listed in that table; D and trimming were worked out from the DNA. The repertoire includes 250,000 to 350,000 clones, about nine tenths of them detected once, and 2.6% sits in the top ten. This clone was observed a few times. Clinical history reported by participants formed the basis on which cohorts were assigned.

The chain is built from TRBV6-5 and TRBJ1-2; D gene unclear. The clonotype was recovered from a man aged 60 to 75 who had recovered from COVID-19. Specimen: PBMCs or T cells enriched from blood (not recorded which). The CDR3 is CASSYSGRSSYTF. The CDR3 DNA follows: TGTGCCAGCAGTTACTCGGGTCGGAGTAGCTACACCTTC.